This T cell receptor (beta chain) was identified during a study of blood T cell repertoires in COVID-19. CDR3 length: 18 amino acids. The germline gives CDR1 KGHSH, CDR2 LQKENI. J gave up 0 bases and V 1 base, and 10 bases lay outside the gene matches. Clones were sequenced by immunoSEQ multiplex PCR, and TCRdb holds only the in-frame ones, with some missing. The sample consists of approximately 45,000 clones, around 80% of them appearing once. Material for sequencing was peripheral blood. This clonotype originated in a woman over 75 with acute or convalescent COVID-19. The chain carries TRBV18 and TRBJ2-5; TRBD2 matches at 8 bases. This CDR3 reads CASSPQMAGGYDQETQYF. Here the CDR3 DNA reads TGTGCCAGCTCACCACAAATGGCGGGGGGCTACGACCAAGAGACCCAGTACTTC.